The next 5 T cell receptor beta chains were all read from a single sample in a study of CD8 T cells in Susac syndrome (dated by TCRdb to about 2019). The library was generated by the immunoSEQ multiplex PCR assay. RNA was extracted using the RNeasy kit, and about 0.5 to 1 microgram was reverse transcribed with random hexamers. TCRdb applied fastp at Q25 and MiXCR to the public reads, then kept only in-frame beta chains. Every entry covers one CDR3 protein and lists the most common genes and DNA from its rows. The sample table shows approximately 120,000 distinct CDR3 sequences, and around 90% are seen once. Together, the top ten hold more than 0.13% of the sample. Sequences were obtained from CD4+ T cells from PBMCs. The source is a human donor in good health.

For the CDR3, the DNA is TGTGCCAGCAGTCAGATACGTAGGACTGAAGCTTTCTTT. Amino acids: CASSQIRRTEAFF. The rearrangement links TRBV14 to TRBJ1-1; D uncertain. Trimming took off 6 bases at V and 5 bases at J, with 13 bases between the two ends. CDR1 and CDR2 from the germline V gene are SGHDN and FVKESK. CDR3 length: 13 residues.

This chain uses TRBV29-1 with TRBJ1-2; no clear D. The CDR3 loop spans 10 amino acids. Trimming shortened V by 1 base and J by 4 bases, and 1 base separated the two germline ends. Looked up from germline, CDR1 is SQVTM and CDR2 is ANQGSEA. In DNA form, the CDR3 reads TGCAGCGTTGAAGGCTATGGCTACACCTTC. Its translation: CSVEGYGYTF.

This rearrangement joins TRBV11-2 to TRBJ1-5; D possibly corresponds to TRBD1 (6 bases). In germline, CDR1 is SGHAT, CDR2 FQNNGV. V was pared by 5 bases and J by 2 bases, with 16 bases between. The CDR3 extends over 16 amino acids. The CDR3 DNA reads TGTGCCAGCAGCCCTCAGGGGTCGTGGGGCAATCAGCCCCAGCATTTT. This translates into CASSPQGSWGNQPQHF.

The J gene is TRBJ1-2, the V gene TRBV3-1; the match to TRBD1 covers 9 bases. CDR1 and CDR2 from the germline V gene are LGHDT and YNNKEL (reference sequence). The CDR3 runs to 16 residues. The junction had 7 bases not matched to a gene; V was cut back by 1 base and J by 4 bases. The CDR3 loop is CASSQVVTGGGYGYTF. In DNA, the CDR3 is TGTGCCAGCAGCCAAGTAGTGACAGGGGGTGGCTATGGCTACACCTTC.

The chain combines TRBV6-2 or TRBV6-3 with TRBJ2-7; 8 positions match TRBD2. Germline-derived CDR1 and CDR2 are MNHEY and SVGEGT. The length of the CDR3 is 14 residues. V lost 2 bases to trimming and J lost 6 bases; unmatched junction nucleotides: 6. The chain's CDR3 is CASSYPRTSSEQYF. The CDR3 bases are TGTGCCAGCAGTTACCCCCGGACTAGCAGCGAGCAGTACTTC.